This T cell receptor (beta chain) was captured in a study of T-cell reconstitution after alpha-beta-depleted transplantation in children. The library targeted TCRbeta and was prepared with unique molecular identifiers. One entry per CDR3 protein, called by TCRdb with MiXCR from the PCR reads. The sample carries about 510,000 distinct CDR3 sequences, approximately 10% recorded once. Whole-study results and caveats: A year post-transplant, T-cell counts and diversity derived mostly from newly produced T cells.

Concerning this clonotype: Antigen unknown.

Sequencing was performed on PBMCs, mostly from graft donor cells, taken 180 days after TCRalphabeta/CD19-depleted stem cell transplant. The TCR comes from a female patient under 10 years old who had a stem cell transplant for aplastic anemia, so the T cells may come from the graft donor.

As DNA, the CDR3 is TGTGCCAGCAGCCTCCTAGCGGGAGTGGTTACCGGGGAGCTGTTTTTT. Its protein product is CASSLLAGVVTGELFF. The chain combines TRBV7-8 with TRBJ2-2; 10 nucleotides align to TRBD2. The V gene's germline CDR1 is SGHVS and CDR2 FQNEAQ. Losses at the gene ends were 5 bases for V and 5 bases for J; bases not matched to a gene: 8. The CDR3 is 16 amino acids.